A selection of T cell receptor beta chains follows, all from one sample in a study of monozygotic twins with inflammatory bowel disease. Each CDR3 protein gets one entry in TCRdb, which reprocessed the 5' RACE reads and gives no DNA. The sample is made up of 300,000 to 400,000 distinct CDR3 sequences, and the top ten hold just over 2.5% of it. The sequenced sample was blood. The receptors derive from a human donor with ulcerative colitis or Crohn's disease, or a healthy co-twin of an affected twin (not recorded which). Both conserved end residues are part of each CDR3. Each record gives: J gene, V gene, CDR3 protein.

TRBJ2-3 TRBV10-3 CAISQQGITDTQYF
TRBJ2-3 TRBV5-4 CASSYDRDDTQYF
TRBJ2-3 TRBV4-2 CASSQEKSGGATDTQYF
TRBJ2-5 TRBV4-1 CASSQVSPGTPYQETQYF
TRBJ2-4 TRBV20-1 CSVIEGRGLAKNIQYF
TRBJ2-6 TRBV15 CATSRGTSGANVLTF
TRBJ1-6 TRBV12-3/TRBV12-4 CASSEDRSNSPLHF
TRBJ2-3 TRBV5-1 CASLLTDTQYF
TRBJ1-2 TRBV7-2 CASSFSRERYTF
TRBJ2-5 TRBV7-2 CASSLGSGGGGQETQYF
TRBJ1-2 TRBV6-1 CASSTGDSNYGYTF
TRBJ2-1 TRBV4-3 CASSQLPTGLDSFSYNEQFF
TRBJ2-6 TRBV5-1 CASSFQPSGANVLTF
TRBJ2-2 TRBV7-2 CASSLFIIGANTGELFF
TRBJ2-7 TRBV4-3 CASSLDIGDRGSYEQYF
TRBJ2-7 TRBV12-3/TRBV12-4 CASSITETYEQYF
TRBJ1-2 TRBV12-3/TRBV12-4 CASSLPLYGYTF
TRBJ2-3 TRBV7-9 CASSLVGSGGIDTQYF